This entry concerns a single T cell receptor (beta chain). The table lists this clonotype with a few counts. Its cognate antigen has yet to be identified. No much larger clonotype is one base removed from it; base qualities were not supplied. As encoded in the germline V gene, CDR1 is MDHEN while CDR2 is SYDVKM. Trimming takes 11 bases off V and 1 base off J; junction bases not matched to a gene: 11. The CDR3 holds 15 amino acids from the cysteine to the phenylalanine. Only CDR3 DNA is held: 45 bases, read in frame from base 1. The library was made by 5' RACE. The sequencer listed for this sample is Illumina HiSeq 2000. Template switching added a universal primer binding site, and the final cDNA carried a unique molecular identifier that allowed TCR cDNA molecules to be counted accurately. Specific primers in the conserved constant-segment region were used to synthesize first-strand cDNA for the TCR alpha and beta chains. To control for contamination, every cDNA library carried two barcodes: a SMART-Mk sample barcode plus Illumina barcodes. TruSeq adapter sequences and Illumina sample barcodes were added in two successive PCR steps. The TCR alpha and beta cDNA libraries were sequenced on the Illumina HiSeq platform using custom primers. The authors' analysis ran thus. MiGEC was used to process raw reads and extract unique molecular identifiers, and MiXCR was used to find CDR3 positions. Recombination models were inferred per individual with the repgenHMM and IGoR tools using an EM algorithm. Shared clonotypes were analyzed with the tcR package in R, and sharing was normalized by the product of cloneset sizes. Out-of-frame nonproductive sequences were analyzed to study raw recombination free of thymic and clonal selection effects. The raw public data were reprocessed by TCRdb itself: fastp quality trimming at Q25, MiXCR clonotype calling, in-frame beta chains only. Rows are unified per CDR3 protein, each entry keeping the most common DNA and genes. These V and J calls derive from TCRdb rather than the authors' analysis. The sample profile shows hundreds of thousands of distinct CDR3 sequences; around 7.5% of them were found once. Roughly 1.6% of the sample goes to the ten largest clones.

Only healthy Caucasian donors were included. The twin cohort comprised three pairs of female monozygotic twins, all aged roughly 18 to 30 years. Peripheral blood mononuclear cells were the source from which RNA for the TCR libraries was isolated. The data originate from a study of identical twins (TCRdb year 2016). A note on the overall study: TCR alpha and beta repertoires from monozygotic twins, unrelated adults of various ages and cord blood were deep-sequenced to test whether fetal clonotypes persist. Replicate twin experiments were performed at different times using different library preparation protocols to rule out contamination.

What the work shows at the level of the full study, not this receptor alone: In monozygotic twins, recombination models systematically underestimated out-of-frame TCR alpha sharing, but the models matched the sharing seen between unrelated individuals. A weaker excess of twin sharing was found in beta out-of-frame sequences because the signal-to-noise ratio was lowered by fewer shared sequences. Abundant cord blood beta clonotypes carried fewer insertions; young adult naive repertoires showed a weaker similar trend, while memory repertoires showed none. Invariant T cells such as MAIT and iNKT could partly confound zero-insertion analyses, although diverse VJ usage argued against such confounding for most clonotypes. Compared with coincidental sharing between unrelated individuals, out-of-frame TCR alpha sequences shared between twins showed an excess of sequences with low generation probability. Conclusions relied on cross-sectional statistical analysis, since the same donors could not be followed over many years.

These same records also appear under a second study, on yellow fever vaccine responses in identical twins. The second study's authors report: The authors reported that the T cell response to vaccination in identical twins appeared partly convergent and partly personalized. In identical twins, the study followed T cell clones that responded to the vaccine with precision.

The sequencing sample was made of PBMCs. The sequence derives from a woman aged 18-29 years in good health. Recombination joined TRBV28 with TRBJ2-3; TRBD2 lines up with 8 middle nucleotides. The nucleotides read TGTGCCTCACGAGCGGGAGAGGGGGGCACAGATACGCAGTATTTT. Its protein is CASRAGEGGTDTQYF.